This T cell receptor beta chain comes out of a study of blood T cell repertoires in COVID-19. At the level of the study: PBMCs, B-cell-depleted T cells, or T cells were the source of the cDNA or gDNA that made up the material.

The germline CDR1 and CDR2 sequences are SEHNR and FQNEAQ (reference sequence). The CDR3 is 16 residues long. The V end was cut by 6 bases, the J end by 2 bases, with 17 bases between. The assay was immunoSEQ multiplex PCR, and TCRdb's table has in-frame clones only and misses some. The table has 350,000 to 450,000 clones, around 85% seen once; the top ten hold roughly 3.9%. Sequenced sample: peripheral blood. This sequence was found in a woman aged 18-29 years with acute or convalescent COVID-19. The V and J genes are TRBV7-9 and TRBJ1-5, with D perhaps TRBD1 (5 bases). In DNA, the CDR3 is TGTGCCAGCAGTCGCGGCGTGGGGGGGGGCAATCAGCCCCAGCATTTT. Translated, it gives CASSRGVGGGNQPQHF.